This T cell receptor (beta chain) came from a study of shared clonotypes between healthy human individuals. Study-wide background: The people who gave samples were a couple of women and a few men aged 18 to 49.

Trimming cost V 7 bases and J 3 bases, with 15 bases left between them. The V gene's germline CDR1 is ENHRY and CDR2 SYGVKD. This CDR3 spans 14 amino acids. The data were produced by immunoSEQ multiplex PCR, yet TCRdb's version contains in-frame clones alone and is incomplete. Of about 380,000 clones listed, approximately 97% were seen once; the top ten hold approximately 0.32%. The source material was memory CD8+ T cells sorted from blood. The subset: CD45RO+ cells pooled with CCR7-negative TemRA cells. The clonotype comes from a young man in good health. V and J are TRBV10-3 and TRBJ1-2; tentative D call: TRBD1 (5 bases). The CDR3 region has the DNA TGTGCCATCAAAGGAACAGGAGCTCACTATGGCTACACCTTC. This sequence encodes CAIKGTGAHYGYTF.